The clone carrying this TCR beta chain appeared a few times. What it recognizes is unknown. This sample stems from a study of T-cell memory formation after mild COVID-19. Germline V CDR1 and CDR2: DFQATT, SNEGSKA (reference sequence). The CDR3 runs to 14 residues. The V gene lost 5 bases and the J gene lost 2 bases, with 13 bases spanning the gap. MiXCR, applied by TCRdb to the 5' RACE reads, yields one record per CDR3 protein. Of about 390,000 distinct CDR3 sequences listed, around 21% are singletons. Findings and caveats of the study: Clones which contracted sat mainly in CM and EM if CD4+, and in EMRA if CD8+.

V is TRBV20-1 and J is TRBJ1-3; unclear D gene. The sequenced sample was PBMCs or a T cell subset sorted from them (not recorded which). The sequence came from an adult woman who had mild COVID-19 (a few samples of this study predate the infection). Cell type and time point are not known. Here the CDR3 DNA reads TGCAGTGCTGCCTCCTCACTCGCTGGAAACACCATATATTTT. This gives the protein CSAASSLAGNTIYF.